This T cell receptor beta chain was captured by sequencing in a study of T cell changes during pregnancy in multiple sclerosis. TCRdb keeps only in-frame clones here, not all; method: immunoSEQ multiplex PCR. The data contain some 100,000 clones, approximately 94% of them singletons. This CDR3 is built from 13 residues. Germline CDR1 reads SGHTA; CDR2 reads FQGNSA. Trimming cost V 7 bases and J 7 bases; bases outside gene matches: 7. The sequence came from a female donor with multiple sclerosis, enrolled in a pregnancy study. Sequences were derived from peripheral blood, sampled before pregnancy. V and J are TRBV7-2 and TRBJ2-5, with TRBD2 matching over 9 bases. The DNA for the CDR3 is TGTGCCAGCACCTTGCGGGAGGGAGGGACCCAGTACTTC. The encoded protein is CASTLREGGTQYF.